The source of this T cell receptor (beta chain) is a study of blood T cell repertoires in COVID-19. Study at large: Acute and convalescent COVID-19 specimens originated in the United States, Italy and Spain. T cells, B-cell-depleted T cells, or PBMCs provided the cDNA or gDNA that served as material.

Original data processing: It was from reference gene primer amplification that nucleated cell counts were estimated. Assay used: immunoSEQ multiplex PCR; TCRdb lists only in-frame clones, some missing. That table furnishes V, J and clone size, whereas the DNA furnished D and trimming. Of 250,000 or so clones in the sample, about nine tenths are singletons; the top ten hold less than 1.6%. After removal of 4 bases from V and 2 bases from J, the junction contained 10 bases not matched to a gene. CDR3 length: 18 residues. The germline V gene encodes CDR1 SGHNT and CDR2 YYREEE (reference sequence). This chain joins TRBV5-4 and TRBJ2-3; 13 nucleotides align to TRBD2. The sequence was obtained from a woman aged 40 to 50 who had recovered from COVID-19. Material: peripheral blood. The CDR3 region is CASSRGLAGVHFTDTQYF. CDR3 nucleotide sequence: TGTGCCAGCAGCCGCGGACTAGCGGGGGTCCACTTCACAGATACGCAGTATTTT.